The 31 T cell receptor beta chains below come from one sample, sequenced in a study of T-cell reconstitution after alpha-beta-depleted transplantation in children. A library of TCRbeta sequences, prepared with unique molecular identifiers, was generated. Via MiXCR, TCRdb re-called the PCR reads, giving one row per CDR3 protein. The sample yields hundreds of thousands of distinct CDR3 sequences, 13% seen once. The sample in question was PBMCs, mostly from graft donor cells, obtained 360 days after TCRalphabeta/CD19-depleted stem cell transplant. The source is a male patient younger than 18 who had a stem cell transplant for acute myeloid leukemia, so the T cells may come from the graft donor.

The rearrangement joins TRBV7-6 to TRBJ2-7; 9 nucleotides match TRBD1. The CDR3 sequence is 16 residues long. Germline CDR1 and CDR2: SGHVS and FNYEAQ. The V gene end was trimmed by 3 bases and the J gene end by 5 bases; junction bases not matched to a gene: 11. The CDR3, as DNA: TGTGCCAGCAGCTTTCTACAGGGGGCCGCAGGGGACGAGCAGTACTTC. Protein sequence: CASSFLQGAAGDEQYF.

V gene TRBV7-6 combines with J gene TRBJ2-7; 7 bases fit TRBD2. This CDR3 contains 15 residues. Germline lookup yields CDR1 SGHVS and CDR2 FNYEAQ. Losses at the gene ends were 0 bases for V and 3 bases for J; bases not matched to a gene: 5. CDR3 sequence reads: CASSLARETYYEQYF. In nucleotides, the CDR3 is TGTGCCAGCAGCTTAGCGCGGGAGACTTACTACGAGCAGTACTTC.

This clonotype has just a few counts. The chain couples TRBV20-1 to TRBJ2-1; 14 bases fit TRBD2. CDR1 is DFQATT, CDR2 SNEGSKA, per germline (reference sequence). This CDR3 contains 14 residues. V lost 6 bases and J lost 8; bases outside the gene matches: 6. The CDR3: CSAPGTSGSYEQFF. The DNA for the CDR3 is TGCAGTGCCCCCGGGACTAGCGGGAGTTATGAGCAGTTCTTC.

J is TRBJ2-5 and V is TRBV18, with D unresolved. Trimming removed 3 bases from V and 2 bases from J, with 13 bases in between. Germline values: CDR1 KGHSH, CDR2 LQKENI. The CDR3 extends over 15 amino acids. Here the CDR3 reads CASSPLGNQQETQYF. The CDR3 region has the DNA TGTGCCAGCTCACCTTTAGGGAACCAGCAAGAGACCCAGTACTTC.

This clonotype came up many times. The chain recombines TRBV20-1 with TRBJ2-1, with no clear D. The CDR3 consists of 11 residues. Deletions cut 7 bases from V and 1 base from J, with 5 bases between. Looked up from germline, CDR1 is DFQATT and CDR2 is SNEGSKA (reference sequence). The CDR3 protein is CSDESYNEQFF. The DNA of the CDR3 is TGCAGTGATGAATCCTACAATGAGCAGTTCTTC.

The rearrangement links TRBV20-1 to TRBJ2-3; a possible D gene is TRBD2 (6 bases). Germline-derived CDR1 and CDR2 are DFQATT and SNEGSKA (reference sequence). This CDR3 has 15 residues. Trimming stripped 4 bases from V and 0 bases from J, with 14 bases between. The CDR3 here is CSANRGGVSTDTQYF. Here the CDR3 DNA reads TGCAGTGCTAATAGGGGCGGGGTGAGCACAGATACGCAGTATTTT.

J is TRBJ1-1 and V is TRBV15, with TRBD1 as a possible D gene (5 bases). Germline loops: CDR1 LNHNV, CDR2 YYDKDF (reference sequence). This CDR3 is 12 amino acids long. The ends were cut back, 5 bases at V and 10 bases at J, with 14 bases in the middle. The CDR3 is CATSRGRDGAFF. CDR3 coding DNA: TGTGCCACCAGCCGGGGCAGGGATGGAGCTTTCTTT.

The sample holds a few counts of this clonotype. The gene calls are TRBV7-2 and TRBJ2-2, with TRBD1 identical over 9 bases. Looked up from germline, CDR1 is SGHTA and CDR2 is FQGNSA. The CDR3 runs to 17 residues. The V segment lost 2 bases and the J segment 2 bases; nucleotides outside the gene matches: 6. The CDR3 coding sequence is TGTGCCAGCAGCTTACGGTCGGGACAGGGTAACACCGGGGAGCTGTTTTTT. It translates to CASSLRSGQGNTGELFF. The entire variable domain, with the rest obtained from reference TRBV7-2 and TRBJ2-2, is as follows: GAGVSQSPSNKVTEKGKDVELRCDPISGHTALYWYRQSLGQGLEFLIYFQGNSAPDKSGLPSDRFSAERTGGSVSTLTIQRTQQEDSAVYLCASSLRSGQGNTGELFFGEGSRLTVL.

This clonotype was seen a handful of times. The rearrangement uses TRBV5-1 and TRBJ2-5; tentatively, D is TRBD2 (6 bases). Trimming took 4 bases from V and 2 from J, leaving 15 bases between them. The CDR3 extends over 15 amino acids. In germline, CDR1 is SGHRS, CDR2 YFSETQ. CDR3 bases: TGCGCCAGCAGCCCCGGACTACGATCACAAGAGACCCAGTACTTC. It yields the protein CASSPGLRSQETQYF.

There are a few counts of this clonotype. This chain links TRBV19 with TRBJ1-5; no definite D call. Trimming stripped 3 bases from V and 2 bases from J, with 8 bases between. CDR3 length: 14 residues. CDR1 is LNHDA and CDR2 is SQIVND in the germline V gene (reference sequence). Written as DNA, the CDR3 is TGTGCCAGTAGTATCTGGGATGGCAATCAGCCCCAGCATTTT. This encodes CASSIWDGNQPQHF. The full variable domain, in which reference TRBV19 and TRBJ1-5 provide the parts outside the CDR3, is DGGITQSPKYLFRKEGQNVTLSCEQNLNHDAMYWYRQDPGQGLRLIYYSQIVNDFQKGDIAEGYSVSREKKESFPLTVTSAQKNPTAFYLCASSIWDGNQPQHFGDGTRLSIL.

The rearrangement uses TRBV7-9 and TRBJ1-2, with 9 bases lining up with TRBD1. Germline CDR1 SEHNR, CDR2 FQNEAQ (reference sequence). V lost 6 bases and J lost 4; bases outside the gene matches: 9. This CDR3 comprises 15 residues. The CDR3 DNA follows: TGTGCCAGCAGTCCTACCTTGACAGGGGGCTATGGCTACACCTTC. Translation: CASSPTLTGGYGYTF.

The rearrangement links TRBV15 to TRBJ2-1; 7 bases fit TRBD1. CDR3 length: 15 residues. Trimming took 2 bases from V and 8 from J; bases not matched to a gene: 9. Germline V gene data show CDR1 as LNHNV and CDR2 as YYDKDF (reference sequence). The CDR3 nucleotides read TGTGCCACCAGCAGAATAAGGGGGCCGTTAGATGAGCAGTTCTTC. This sequence encodes CATSRIRGPLDEQFF.

This clonotype has just a few counts. The chain joins TRBV28 to TRBJ2-7; 12 bases are shared with TRBD1. CDR3 length equals 15 residues. CDR1 and CDR2 from the germline V gene are MDHEN and SYDVKM. With 2 bases clipped from V and 5 bases from J, the junction kept 4 bases outside the gene matches. CDR3 loop: CASSLGTGGLDEQYF. For the CDR3, the DNA is TGTGCCAGCAGTTTAGGGACAGGGGGCCTGGACGAGCAGTACTTC. Drawing the rest from reference TRBV28 and TRBJ2-7, the complete variable domain is DVKVTQSSRYLVKRTGEKVFLECVQDMDHENMFWYRQDPGLGLRLIYFSYDVKMKEKGDIPEGYSVSREKKERFSLILESASTNQTSMYLCASSLGTGGLDEQYFGPGTRLTVT.

J is TRBJ2-7 and V is TRBV9, with 11 bases that match TRBD2. CDR1 is SGDLS, CDR2 YYNGEE, per germline. Unmatched junction bases numbered 9, after V lost 4 bases and J lost 6 bases. This CDR3 spans 15 amino acids. CDR3 DNA: TGTGCCAGCAGCCCTCGACTAGCGGGACTTGGCGAGCAGTACTTC. Translated: CASSPRLAGLGEQYF.

The chain uses TRBV20-1 and TRBJ2-1; D unresolved. The length of the CDR3 is 13 residues. Between the trimmed V and J ends, which lost 6 bases and 5 bases, there was a span of 14 bases. Germline CDR1 reads DFQATT; CDR2 reads SNEGSKA (reference sequence). The CDR3 here is CSAPRAANNEQFF. In DNA form, the CDR3 reads TGCAGTGCCCCGAGAGCAGCAAACAATGAGCAGTTCTTC.

This clonotype was observed a few times. The chain recombines TRBV6-1 with TRBJ1-1, with D possibly matching TRBD1 (5 bases). The CDR3 has 12 residues. Germline V gives CDR1 MNHNS, CDR2 SASEGT. V lost 5 bases, J lost 8 bases, and 12 bases lay in between. The CDR3 here is CASSRGRWEAFF. Written as DNA, the CDR3 is TGTGCCAGCAGTAGGGGACGTTGGGAAGCTTTCTTT.

The V gene is TRBV9, the J gene TRBJ2-4; 8 nucleotides match TRBD2. CDR1 and CDR2 from the germline V gene are SGDLS and YYNGEE. V lost 0 bases to trimming and J lost 0 bases; unmatched junction nucleotides: 14. This CDR3 has 20 residues. The CDR3 DNA sequence: TGTGCCAGCAGCGTAGGAGGTGTTAGCGGGAAGAAAATAGCCAAAAACATTCAGTACTTC. Its translation: CASSVGGVSGKKIAKNIQYF. Complete variable domain (other parts from reference TRBV9 and TRBJ2-4): DSGVTQTPKHLITATGQRVTLRCSPRSGDLSVYWYQQSLDQGLQFLIQYYNGEERAKGNILERFSAQQFPDLHSELNLSSLELGDSALYFCASSVGGVSGKKIAKNIQYFGAGTRLSVL.

This clonotype was seen only once. This chain uses TRBV6-2 or TRBV6-3 with TRBJ2-3; 12 bases are a match to TRBD2. With 6 bases clipped from V and 4 bases from J, the junction kept 8 bases outside the gene matches. This CDR3 comprises 16 residues. The germline gives CDR1 MNHEY, CDR2 SVGEGT. In nucleotides, the CDR3 is TGTGCCAGCAGAACTAGCGGGAGGTGGAGGGCAGATACGCAGTATTTT. Translating gives CASRTSGRWRADTQYF.

This clonotype was found a few times. The chain recombines TRBV3-1 with TRBJ2-5; D is possibly TRBD2 (5 bases). CDR1 is LGHDT, CDR2 YNNKEL, per germline (reference sequence). This CDR3 has 16 residues. With 0 bases removed from V and 1 base from J, the gap between germline ends came to 12 bases. The CDR3 nucleotides read TGTGCCAGCAGCCAAGATATCGGGGTTCCCCAAGAGACCCAGTACTTC. Its protein is CASSQDIGVPQETQYF.

This clonotype occurred many times. This sequence joins TRBV20-1 and TRBJ2-4, with 10 nucleotides matching TRBD2. Germline loops: CDR1 DFQATT, CDR2 SNEGSKA (reference sequence). The CDR3 loop spans 15 amino acids. Trimming removed 5 bases from V and 1 base from J; junction bases left unmatched: 5. CDR3 nucleotides: TGCAGTGCTTTAGGACTAGCGGAGGCCAAAAACATTCAGTACTTC. This gives the protein CSALGLAEAKNIQYF.

This clonotype was counted a few times. This chain links TRBV28 with TRBJ2-2, with TRBD1 matching 7 bases. This CDR3 region has 16 residues. Germline V gives CDR1 MDHEN, CDR2 SYDVKM. V shed 2 bases, J shed 0 bases, and the junction held 3 bases outside the gene matches. CDR3 region: CASSLTQGANTGELFF. The CDR3 nucleotides are TGTGCCAGCAGTTTAACCCAGGGGGCGAACACCGGGGAGCTGTTTTTT. Combining the CDR3 with reference TRBV28 and TRBJ2-2 gives the whole variable domain DVKVTQSSRYLVKRTGEKVFLECVQDMDHENMFWYRQDPGLGLRLIYFSYDVKMKEKGDIPEGYSVSREKKERFSLILESASTNQTSMYLCASSLTQGANTGELFFGEGSRLTVL.

This clonotype turned up a few times. This sequence joins TRBV7-2 and TRBJ2-3; the match to TRBD1 covers 11 bases. J was trimmed by 4 bases and V by 5 bases; bases with no gene match: 8. CDR1 and CDR2 from the germline V gene are SGHTA and FQGNSA. The CDR3 extends over 16 amino acids. CDR3 amino acids: CASSQLRTGGPDTQYF. The CDR3 DNA sequence: TGTGCCAGCAGCCAACTACGGACAGGGGGCCCAGATACGCAGTATTTT.

This chain joins TRBV12-3 or TRBV12-4 and TRBJ2-5, with a tentative D call TRBD1 (6 bases). Trimming took 5 bases from V and 4 from J, leaving 17 bases between them. There are 15 residues in the CDR3. The CDR3 nucleotides are TGTGCCAGCAGTCGGGGTGCGGGCAGGGGAGAGACCCAGTACTTC. The encoded protein is CASSRGAGRGETQYF.

This clonotype was found a few times. V gene TRBV28 combines with J gene TRBJ2-3; D possibly uses TRBD1 or TRBD2 (5 bases each). This CDR3 comprises 13 residues. The V gene's germline CDR1 is MDHEN and CDR2 SYDVKM. The V end was cut by 5 bases, the J end by 6 bases, with 12 bases between. The CDR3 DNA reads TGTGCCAGCAGTCCTTTTTGGGGGGATACGCAGTATTTT. Translation gives CASSPFWGDTQYF.

This clonotype was detected only a few times. This chain connects TRBV11-2 to TRBJ2-7, with 8 bases matching TRBD1. Germline V lookup: CDR1 SGHAT, CDR2 FQNNGV. The trim removed 4 bases at V and 3 bases at J, leaving 14 bases unmatched. This CDR3 region has 17 residues. In DNA form, the CDR3 reads TGTGCCAGCAGCTACCCCCATTTGGACAGGGTCTACTACGAGCAGTACTTC. This codes for CASSYPHLDRVYYEQYF.

This clonotype was counted at least ten times. The chain links TRBV12-3 or TRBV12-4 to TRBJ1-5; D perhaps matches TRBD1 (5 bases). Between the trimmed V and J ends, which lost 3 bases and 5 bases, there was a span of 11 bases. This CDR3 has 14 residues. Here the CDR3 DNA reads TGTGCCAGCAGTTTTTCAGGGAACGATCAGCCCCAGCATTTT. This encodes CASSFSGNDQPQHF.

This rearrangement joins TRBV2 to TRBJ2-7; D might be TRBD2 (7 bases). This CDR3 has 15 amino acids. V was trimmed by 3 bases and J by 5 bases, leaving 17 bases between them. Germline V gene lookup returns CDR1 SNHLY and CDR2 FYNNEI. The CDR3 bases are TGTGCCAGCAGTGAGAGGATTACAGGGAGGGACGAGCAGTACTTC. Protein sequence: CASSERITGRDEQYF.

V usage is TRBV20-1 and J usage is TRBJ2-5, with TRBD2 matching 7 bases. The CDR3 consists of 12 residues. V was clipped by 5 bases and J by 5 bases; unmatched bases: 5. Germline V lookup: CDR1 DFQATT, CDR2 SNEGSKA (reference sequence). The CDR3 coding sequence is TGCAGTGCTGGGGGGGAGTGGGAGACCCAGTACTTC. Its translation: CSAGGEWETQYF.

This clonotype was seen only a few times. This chain's CDR3 is CASSLRDRGQETNTEAFF. CDR3 DNA sequence: TGTGCCAGCAGCCTGCGGGACAGGGGGCAGGAGACAAACACTGAAGCTTTCTTT. This chain connects TRBV14 to TRBJ1-1; 12 bases match TRBD1. V lost 4 bases and J lost 2; bases outside the gene matches: 11. This CDR3 spans 18 amino acids. Germline V gene sequence: CDR1 SGHDN, CDR2 FVKESK.

This clonotype was found a few times. The chain couples TRBV7-3 to TRBJ2-1; possible D gene TRBD2, 6 bases. The CDR3 totals 14 residues. V lost 1 base and J 6 bases, leaving 10 bases between the germline ends. Germline CDR1 and CDR2: SGHTA and FQGTGA. The CDR3 DNA reads as TGTGCCAGCAGCTTAAATCACGGGGGCAATGAGCAGTTCTTC. Amino acid sequence: CASSLNHGGNEQFF.

This clonotype was counted between two and nine times. Here the CDR3 DNA reads TGCAGCGTTGCCCCCCGGGAGCGGGTGCTGTCATCCTACGAGCAGTACTTC. Translated: CSVAPRERVLSSYEQYF. The V call is TRBV29-1, the J call TRBJ2-7; perhaps TRBD2 as D (6 bases). The CDR3 contains 17 residues. The germline V gene has CDR1 SQVTM and CDR2 ANQGSEA. V was trimmed by 4 bases and J by 1 base, leaving 23 bases between them.